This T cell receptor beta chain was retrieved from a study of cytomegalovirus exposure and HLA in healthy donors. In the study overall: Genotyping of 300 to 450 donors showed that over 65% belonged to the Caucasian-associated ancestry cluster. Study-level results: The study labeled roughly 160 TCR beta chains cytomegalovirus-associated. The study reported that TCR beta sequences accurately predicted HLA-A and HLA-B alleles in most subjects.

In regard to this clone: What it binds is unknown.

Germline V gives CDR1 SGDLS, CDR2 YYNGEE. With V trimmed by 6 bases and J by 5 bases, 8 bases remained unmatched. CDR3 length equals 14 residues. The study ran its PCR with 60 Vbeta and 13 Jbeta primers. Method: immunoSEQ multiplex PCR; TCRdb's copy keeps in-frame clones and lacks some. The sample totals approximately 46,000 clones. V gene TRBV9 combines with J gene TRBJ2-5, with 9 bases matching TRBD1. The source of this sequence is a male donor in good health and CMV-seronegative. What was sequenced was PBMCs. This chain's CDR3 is CASTLTGGSETQYF. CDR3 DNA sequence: TGTGCCAGCACGTTGACAGGGGGTTCGGAGACCCAGTACTTC.